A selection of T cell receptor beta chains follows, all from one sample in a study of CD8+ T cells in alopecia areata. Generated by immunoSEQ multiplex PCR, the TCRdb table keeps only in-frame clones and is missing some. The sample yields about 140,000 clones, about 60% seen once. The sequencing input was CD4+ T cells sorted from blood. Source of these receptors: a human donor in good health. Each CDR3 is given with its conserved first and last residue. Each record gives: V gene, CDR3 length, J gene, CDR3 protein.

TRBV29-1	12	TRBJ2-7	CSVGTGAYEQYF
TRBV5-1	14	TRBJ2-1	CASRGVGAYNEQFF
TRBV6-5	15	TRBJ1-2	CASSYSTDRGGGYTF
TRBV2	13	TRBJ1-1	CASRVLGDTEAFF
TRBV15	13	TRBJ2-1	CATSRDLGNEQFF
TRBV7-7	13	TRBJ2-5	CASSAGTVMAQYF
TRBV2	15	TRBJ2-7	CASSVTSGRSYEQYF
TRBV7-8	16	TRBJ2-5	CASSLGRVPLQETQYF
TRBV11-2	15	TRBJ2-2	CASSLDPKGTGELFF
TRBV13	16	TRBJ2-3	CASSLRGYPRTDTQYF
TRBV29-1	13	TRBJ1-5	CSVGTESNQPQHF
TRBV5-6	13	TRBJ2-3	CASSLPSGYTQYF
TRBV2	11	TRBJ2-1	CATSEQDEQFF
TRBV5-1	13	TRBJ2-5	CASSLAALQTQYF
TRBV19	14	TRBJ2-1	CASNPGLRSEEQFF
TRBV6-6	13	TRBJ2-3	CASSSPGTDTQYF
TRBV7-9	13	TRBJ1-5	CASSLEFNQPQHF
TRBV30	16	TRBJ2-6	CAWSERFGSGANVLTF
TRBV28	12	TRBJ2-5	CASSFAVGTQYF
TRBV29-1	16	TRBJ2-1	CSVEERLLAGLNEQFF
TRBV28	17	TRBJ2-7	CASSPFPTSGKTYEQYF
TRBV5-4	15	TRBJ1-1	CASSQEPLLNTEAFF
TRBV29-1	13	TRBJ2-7	CSVEEPASYEQYF
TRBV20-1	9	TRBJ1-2	CSASPGYTF
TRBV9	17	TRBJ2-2	CASSAEEDTAAVGELFF
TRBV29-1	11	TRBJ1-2	CSAGQGYGYTF
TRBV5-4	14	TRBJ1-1	CASSSLGMNTEAFF
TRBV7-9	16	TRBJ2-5	CASSLQGGTAKETQYF
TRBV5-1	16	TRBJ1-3	CASSLEQGVSGNTIYF
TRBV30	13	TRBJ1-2	CAWSRTEGYGYTF
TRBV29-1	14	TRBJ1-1	CSVAPRAENTEAFF
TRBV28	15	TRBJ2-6	CASKGGSSGANVLTF
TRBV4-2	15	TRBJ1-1	CASSQPGYEITEAFF
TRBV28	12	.	CASSSSSYEQYF
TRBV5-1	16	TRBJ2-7	CASSPGLAGGSYEQYF
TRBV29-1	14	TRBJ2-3	CSGRAAVGSDTQYF
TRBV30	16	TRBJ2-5	CAWSVGVRLSGETQYF
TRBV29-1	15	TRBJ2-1	CSVEGQGFSYNEQFF
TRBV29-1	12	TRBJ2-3	CSVEIGTDTQYF
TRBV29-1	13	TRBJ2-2	CSVDSSNTGELFF
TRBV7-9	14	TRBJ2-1	CASSLGAGGQGQFF
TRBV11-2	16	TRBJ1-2	CASSLVLGPQRDGYTF
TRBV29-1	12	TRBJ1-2	CSSRDRGYGYTF